Presented here are 14 T cell receptor beta chains from one specimen sequenced in a study of T-cell reconstitution after alpha-beta-depleted transplantation in children. A TCRbeta library incorporating unique molecular identifiers was prepared. One entry per CDR3 protein results from TCRdb running MiXCR on the PCR reads. The data show roughly 490,000 distinct CDR3 sequences, around 10% seen once. Here the sequenced sample was PBMCs, mostly from graft donor cells, taken 180 days after TCRalphabeta/CD19-depleted stem cell transplant. The receptors come from a female patient between 2 and 15 years old who had a stem cell transplant for aplastic anemia, so the T cells may come from the graft donor.

This clonotype was detected ten times or more. V gene TRBV12-3 or TRBV12-4 combines with J gene TRBJ1-1; no definite D call. The length of the CDR3 is 11 residues. V was clipped by 5 bases and J by 11 bases, with 12 bases between them. CDR3 nucleotides: TGTGCCAGCAGTCGGAACTTGCAGGCTTTCTTT. Its translation is CASSRNLQAFF.

There are a few counts of this clonotype. The chain joins TRBV11-3 to TRBJ2-1, with a possible D match to TRBD2 (6 bases). V shed 0 bases and J shed 9 bases, with 15 bases lying between them. The CDR3 spans 15 residues. CDR1 SGHNT and CDR2 YENEEA come from the germline V gene. The chain's CDR3 is CASSLEAGRLVEQFF. CDR3 coding DNA: TGTGCCAGCAGCTTAGAGGCGGGGAGGCTAGTTGAGCAGTTCTTC.

This clonotype was observed a handful of times. The J gene is TRBJ2-7, the V gene TRBV5-1; 7 bases match TRBD1. V lost 8 bases, J lost 2 bases, and 7 bases stayed unmatched. CDR3 length: 13 residues. Germline loops: CDR1 SGHRS, CDR2 YFSETQ. The CDR3 sequence: CASSGQSAYEQYF. As DNA, the CDR3 is TGCGCCAGTTCGGGACAGAGTGCCTACGAGCAGTACTTC.

The gene calls are TRBV12-3 or TRBV12-4 and TRBJ1-5; 9 bases line up with TRBD1. J was trimmed by 5 bases and V by 5 bases; bases with no gene match: 7. This CDR3 is 15 amino acids long. Here the CDR3 DNA reads TGTGCCAGCAGTAACCGGGACAGGGCCCATCAGCCCCAGCATTTT. Translated, it gives CASSNRDRAHQPQHF.

This clonotype was found many times. The CDR3 region is CASSAETFVAKNIQYF. CDR3 sequence (DNA): TGTGCCAGCAGCGCGGAGACATTTGTGGCCAAAAACATTCAGTACTTC. V gene TRBV7-2 combines with J gene TRBJ2-4; D call uncertain. V lost 5 bases to trimming and J lost 1 base, with 15 bases between them. This CDR3 spans 16 amino acids. Germline V gene sequence: CDR1 SGHTA, CDR2 FQGNSA.

This clonotype was seen ten or more times. The V call is TRBV28, the J call TRBJ1-2; D is possibly TRBD1 (5 bases). CDR3 length: 16 amino acids. Germline CDR1 MDHEN, CDR2 SYDVKM. Deletions cut 5 bases from V and 3 bases from J, with 19 bases between. The DNA for the CDR3 is TGTGCCAGCAGTCCAGCGGGCCAGGGAGCTCACTATGGCTACACCTTC. It codes for CASSPAGQGAHYGYTF.

This chain connects TRBV29-1 to TRBJ2-4; 8 bases match TRBD1. Germline V CDR1 and CDR2: SQVTM, ANQGSEA. The V and J ends lost 4 bases and 8 bases, in that order; junction bases with no gene match: 7. The CDR3 has 13 residues. The CDR3 DNA follows: TGCAGCGTTGTACCTGGACAGGGTGACATTCAGTACTTC. The encoded protein is CSVVPGQGDIQYF. The complete variable domain, with remaining parts taken from reference TRBV29-1 and TRBJ2-4, reads SAVISQKPSRDICQRGTSLTIQCQVDSQVTMMFWYRQQPGQSLTLIATANQGSEATYESGFVIDKFPISRPNLTFSTLTVSNMSPEDSSIYLCSVVPGQGDIQYFGAGTRLSVL.

This clonotype was picked up many times. The chain uses TRBV29-1 and TRBJ2-1, with 8 bases matching TRBD2. The trim removed 2 bases at V and 8 bases at J, leaving 14 bases unmatched. Per germline, CDR1 SQVTM and CDR2 ANQGSEA. The CDR3 contains 16 residues. This chain's CDR3 is CSVERRGRPSGYEQFF. In DNA, the CDR3 is TGCAGCGTTGAAAGGCGCGGGAGGCCTTCTGGGTATGAGCAGTTCTTC.

This clonotype was detected ten times or more. This chain uses TRBV6-5 with TRBJ1-5, with TRBD1 identical over 9 bases. The V segment lost 1 base and the J segment 7 bases; nucleotides outside the gene matches: 5. Germline CDR1 MNHEY, CDR2 SVGAGI. The length of the CDR3 is 15 residues. The CDR3 sequence is CASSYLDRGRQPQHF. The CDR3 nucleotides are TGTGCCAGCAGTTACTTGGACAGGGGACGGCAGCCCCAGCATTTT.

This chain connects TRBV20-1 to TRBJ2-3; possibly TRBD2 for D (5 bases). Trimming took 0 bases from V and 1 from J, leaving 11 bases between them. Looked up from germline, CDR1 is DFQATT and CDR2 is SNEGSKA (reference sequence). The CDR3 is 15 residues long. The CDR3 nucleotides are TGCAGTGCTAGAGACGCGGGCAAAGGCACAGATACGCAGTATTTT. Protein: CSARDAGKGTDTQYF.

Many counts were recorded for this clonotype. The rearrangement joins TRBV5-1 to TRBJ2-1, with D maybe TRBD1 (6 bases). CDR3 size: 13 residues. The germline V and J ends were trimmed by 6 bases and 6 bases, with 13 bases remaining between them. CDR1 and CDR2 (germline): SGHRS, YFSETQ. CDR3 sequence reads: CASTQGIANEQFF. The CDR3 coding sequence is TGCGCCAGCACACAGGGTATTGCCAATGAGCAGTTCTTC.

The chain employs TRBV28 and TRBJ2-7, with D tentatively TRBD1 (5 bases). The CDR3 runs 13 residues. The germline V gene encodes CDR1 MDHEN and CDR2 SYDVKM. Between the trimmed V and J ends, which lost 6 bases and 6 bases, there was a span of 15 bases. CDR3 sequence: CASSFPDSLEQYV. The CDR3 coding sequence is TGTGCCAGCAGCTTCCCTGACAGCCTCGAGCAGTACGTC.

This clonotype was detected a few times. The chain has TRBV20-1 and TRBJ2-7, with 7 bases that match TRBD1. V lost 5 bases, J lost 8 bases, and 12 bases stayed unmatched. Per germline, CDR1 DFQATT and CDR2 SNEGSKA (reference sequence). This CDR3 spans 13 amino acids. The DNA for the CDR3 is TGCAGTGCTTCCACTGACAGGGCCGACAAGCAGTACTTC. The encoded protein is CSASTDRADKQYF.

This clonotype occurred a few times. The rearrangement joins TRBV9 to TRBJ2-7; tentatively, D is TRBD1 (5 bases). CDR3 length: 13 amino acids. V was cut by 4 bases and J by 3 bases, with 11 bases left in between. In germline, CDR1 is SGDLS, CDR2 YYNGEE. The CDR3, as DNA: TGTGCCAGCAGCATATCCAGGGACTACGAGCAGTACGTC. Its protein product is CASSISRDYEQYV.